These 21 T cell receptor beta chains were sequenced from one sample in a study of blood T cell repertoires in COVID-19. Method: immunoSEQ multiplex PCR; TCRdb's copy keeps in-frame clones and lacks some. The top ten clones hold roughly 6.6% of a sample with about 340,000 clones, 70% to 90% of them seen once. Sequenced material: peripheral blood. These TCRs come from a woman aged 55-69 years with COVID-19, enrolled during active disease.

This clone was seen a single time. This chain's CDR3 is CASSFAGQVTGETQYF. The CDR3 nucleotides read TGTGCCAGCAGCTTTGCGGGACAGGTAACGGGAGAGACCCAGTACTTC. The V call is TRBV11-2, the J call TRBJ2-5, with TRBD1 matching over 8 bases. V dropped 3 bases and J dropped 4; count of bases not matched to a gene: 10. There are 16 residues in the CDR3. Looked up from germline, CDR1 is SGHAT and CDR2 is FQNNGV.

The gene calls are TRBV5-1 and TRBJ1-1; D not certain. Germline lookup yields CDR1 SGHRS and CDR2 YFSETQ. V was clipped by 2 bases and J by 1 base, with 6 bases between them. The CDR3 consists of 13 residues. CDR3 in DNA: TGCGCCAGCAGCTTTGAGGGGAACACTGAAGCTTTCTTT. It encodes CASSFEGNTEAFF.

The V and J genes are TRBV19 and TRBJ2-3; 7 bases are shared with TRBD1. Trimming at V came to 7 bases and at J to 2 bases, leaving 15 bases not matched to a gene. The CDR3 runs 17 residues. Per the germline V gene, CDR1 is LNHDA and CDR2 is SQIVND (reference sequence). CDR3 nucleotide sequence: TGTGCCAGTATCAATGCCCGGACAGGTCTGACCACAGATACGCAGTATTTT. It encodes CASINARTGLTTDTQYF.

V and J are TRBV4-3 and TRBJ1-4; possible D gene TRBD1, 5 bases. The ends were cut back, 1 base at V and 3 bases at J, with 12 bases in the middle. The germline V gene encodes CDR1 LGHNA and CDR2 YSLEER. The CDR3 is 16 residues long. The CDR3 coding sequence is TGCGCCAGCAGCCAAGCTCAGGGTAGGCCTAATGAAAAACTGTTTTTT. The encoded protein is CASSQAQGRPNEKLFF.

This chain joins TRBV3-1 (or the pseudogene TRBV3-2) and TRBJ2-3; 8 bases agree with TRBD1. V trimming: 5 bases; J trimming: 4 bases; junction bases outside the gene matches: 8. CDR1 and CDR2 (germline): LGHDT, YNNKEL (reference sequence). The CDR3 has 15 residues. DNA of the CDR3: TGTGCCAGCAGCTTCCGACAGGGGAGACCAGATACGCAGTATTTT. Its protein is CASSFRQGRPDTQYF.

The genes are TRBV11-2 and TRBJ2-7, with D unclear. This CDR3 is built from 13 residues. Trimming pared 2 bases from V and 6 bases from J, leaving 11 bases between. Germline V gene sequence: CDR1 SGHAT, CDR2 FQNNGV. CDR3 bases: TGTGCCAGCAGCTTAAATGTGAACAGCGAGCAGTACTTC. It specifies CASSLNVNSEQYF.

This clone has a handful of counts. The rearrangement links TRBV4-2 to TRBJ2-2; 8 nucleotides align to TRBD1. Per the germline V gene, CDR1 is LGHNA and CDR2 is YNFKEQ. The V and J ends lost 4 bases and 4 bases, in that order; junction bases with no gene match: 8. The CDR3 loop spans 16 amino acids. CDR3 nucleotide sequence: TGTGCCAGCAGCCCGAGCAGGGGGCTTATCACCGGGGAGCTGTTTTTT. This gives the protein CASSPSRGLITGELFF.

The chain couples TRBV6-7 to TRBJ2-1; D possibly corresponds to TRBD2 (6 bases). TRBV6-7 is sorted into the ORF group, with uncertain function. The CDR3 length is 13 residues. V gave up 8 bases and J gave up 5 bases, with 13 bases separating them. The CDR3 DNA is TGTGCCAGCCGTTGGGGGGTCGACAATGAGCAGTTCTTC. Translated, it gives CASRWGVDNEQFF.

J is TRBJ1-1 and V is TRBV6-2 or TRBV6-3, with D unresolved. Trimming left V 5 bases short and J 1 base short, with 14 bases between. Germline V gene data show CDR1 as MNHEY and CDR2 as SVGEGT. The CDR3 is made up of 15 amino acids. The CDR3 DNA reads as TGTGCCAGCAGTCACCTAGACCCACCGAACACTGAAGCTTTCTTT. This encodes CASSHLDPPNTEAFF.

The chain recombines TRBV20-1 with TRBJ1-2; D perhaps matches TRBD1 (5 bases). Germline lookup yields CDR1 DFQATT and CDR2 SNEGSKA (reference sequence). V was trimmed by 3 bases and J by 0 bases, leaving 14 bases between them. The CDR3 covers 15 residues. CDR3 nucleotide sequence: TGCAGTGCTAGTTCTGGGGCACAAACTAACTATGGCTACACCTTC. Amino acids: CSASSGAQTNYGYTF.

This sequence joins TRBV7-3 and TRBJ2-5; D call uncertain. CDR3 length: 13 amino acids. Germline lookup yields CDR1 SGHTA and CDR2 FQGTGA. Trimming left V 2 bases short and J 5 bases short, with 9 bases between. CDR3: CASSLGLEETQYF. The CDR3 coding sequence is TGTGCCAGCAGCTTAGGTCTAGAGGAGACCCAGTACTTC.

To note about this clone: The same CDR3 arises from other DNA sequences in this sample as well. V gene TRBV12-3 or TRBV12-4 combines with J gene TRBJ2-7, with D possibly being TRBD2 (6 bases). The CDR3 length is 13 residues. V gave up 6 bases and J gave up 1 base, with 10 bases separating them. The CDR3 DNA follows: TGTGCCAGCAGGCGGGATACTTCCTACGAGCAGTACTTC. Amino acid sequence: CASRRDTSYEQYF.

The chain uses TRBV7-8 and TRBJ1-3; no clear D. Trimming shortened V by 5 bases and J by 4 bases, and 3 bases separated the two germline ends. Germline V gives CDR1 SGHVS, CDR2 FQNEAQ. CDR3 length: 11 residues. CDR3 protein: CASSAGNTIYF. The CDR3 DNA follows: TGTGCCAGCAGCGCGGGAAACACCATATATTTT. Full variable domain (missing parts from reference TRBV7-8 and TRBJ1-3): GAGVSQSPRYKVAKRGQDVALRCDPISGHVSLFWYQQALGQGPEFLTYFQNEAQLDKSGLPSDRFFAERPEGSVSTLKIQRTQQEDSAVYLCASSAGNTIYFGEGSWLTVV.

J is TRBJ2-7 and V is TRBV7-9; D is undetermined. The CDR3 has 11 amino acids. Per germline, CDR1 SEHNR and CDR2 FQNEAQ (reference sequence). With 5 bases removed from V and 3 bases from J, the gap between germline ends came to 5 bases. The CDR3 DNA reads as TGTGCCAGCAGCACGGGCTACGAGCAGTACTTC. Translating it yields CASSTGYEQYF.

The V and J genes are TRBV4-3 and TRBJ1-1, with 7 bases identical to TRBD1. The CDR3 consists of 14 residues. Germline values: CDR1 LGHNA, CDR2 YSLEER. Germline trimming cut 4 bases from V and 5 bases from J; bases unmatched to any gene: 7. In DNA, the CDR3 is TGCGCCAGCAGCCCGACAGGGCTAGGAACTGAAGCTTTCTTT. Amino acids: CASSPTGLGTEAFF.

The CDR3 bases are TGTGCCTGGACCCTTCGGGGAAGCCCGAATCAGCCCCAGCATTTT. This translates into CAWTLRGSPNQPQHF. V gene TRBV30 combines with J gene TRBJ1-5; D is uncertain. The ends were cut back, 4 bases at V and 4 bases at J, with 17 bases in the middle. Germline CDR1 reads GTSNPN; CDR2 reads SVGIG (reference sequence). The CDR3 is 15 amino acids.

J is TRBJ1-2 and V is TRBV6-2 or TRBV6-3; D might be TRBD1 (5 bases). V lost 5 bases, J lost 3 bases, and 13 bases lay in between. This CDR3 is built from 14 residues. The germline CDR1 and CDR2 sequences are MNHEY and SVGEGT. This CDR3 is CASSHGVQDYGYTF. The CDR3 coding sequence is TGTGCCAGCAGTCATGGAGTACAGGACTATGGCTACACCTTC.

The chain is built from TRBV3-1 (or the pseudogene TRBV3-2) and TRBJ1-4, with TRBD1 matching over 7 bases. With V trimmed by 3 bases and J by 13 bases, 5 bases remained unmatched. CDR3 length: 12 residues. From germline, CDR1 is LGHDT and CDR2 YNNKEL (reference sequence). The CDR3 DNA sequence: TGTGCCAGCAGCCAGGCAACAGGGGTACTGTTTTTT. Amino acids: CASSQATGVLFF.

This chain uses TRBV4-1 with TRBJ2-1; 11 nucleotides align to TRBD2. CDR1 is MGHRA, CDR2 YSYEKL, per germline. J lost 4 bases, V lost 1 base, and 3 bases had no gene match. This CDR3 has 16 amino acids. Written as DNA, the CDR3 is TGCGCCAGCAGCCAAGTTCTAGCGGGGGGATACAATGAGCAGTTCTTC. It is translated as CASSQVLAGGYNEQFF.

The genes are TRBV12-3 or TRBV12-4 and TRBJ1-1; D perhaps matches TRBD1 (5 bases). Trimming shortened V by 6 bases and J by 4 bases, and 12 bases separated the two germline ends. This CDR3 contains 13 residues. The CDR3: CASSQTVATEAFF. CDR3 coding DNA: TGTGCCAGCAGCCAGACAGTGGCCACTGAAGCTTTCTTT.

The chain couples TRBV7-2 to TRBJ1-2; 7 bases match TRBD1. Unmatched junction bases numbered 7, after V lost 5 bases and J lost 4 bases. Per the germline V gene, CDR1 is SGHTA and CDR2 is FQGNSA. The CDR3 sequence is 14 residues long. The chain's CDR3 is CASSPRQGSYGYTF. As DNA, the CDR3 is TGTGCCAGCAGCCCCCGACAGGGCTCCTATGGCTACACCTTC.